These 21 T cell receptor beta chains share one sample of origin, sequenced in a study of Tregs in tolerant kidney transplant recipients (dated by TCRdb to between 2018 and 2020). Transplants used related donors with nonmyeloablative bone marrow transplantation; mixed chimerism was transient in the human trials. Library method: the immunoSEQ multiplex PCR assay. As stored in TCRdb, this immuneACCESS dataset retains in-frame rearrangements with V and J assigned. A fraction of the clones does not appear; measured against another copy, unresolved V genes explain less than half of the discrepancy, and the remainder lacks a known reason. In this sample the table shows roughly 86,000 clones, approximately 94% of which occur a single time. Together, the top ten hold 1.6% of the sample. This specimen consisted of CD4+ T cells from blood (PBMCs), obtained 12 months after the transplant. The source is a human patient who received a combined kidney and bone marrow transplant. Some T cells present after a transplant may be cells of the graft donor.

The rearrangement joins TRBV25-1 to TRBJ2-7; 9 bases map to TRBD2. The V gene end was trimmed by 7 bases and the J gene end by 0 bases; junction bases not matched to a gene: 1. Per the germline V gene, CDR1 is MGHDK and CDR2 is SYGVNS. The CDR3 length is 13 residues. CDR3 residues: CASKRGASYEQYF. CDR3 nucleotides: TGTGCCAGCAAGCGGGGGGCCTCCTACGAGCAGTACTTC.

This rearrangement joins TRBV5-4 to TRBJ2-2, with D possibly matching TRBD1 (6 bases). The CDR3 covers 15 residues. V was clipped by 4 bases and J by 0 bases, with 10 bases between them. Germline values: CDR1 SGHNT, CDR2 YYREEE (reference sequence). The DNA of the CDR3 is TGTGCCAGCAGCCCCGGGACAACGAACACCGGGGAGCTGTTTTTT. Translation: CASSPGTTNTGELFF.

The rearrangement joins TRBV7-8 to TRBJ2-2, with D possibly matching TRBD2 (7 bases). The CDR3 spans 15 residues. Germline CDR1 is SGHVS and CDR2 is FQNEAQ. V lost 6 bases to trimming and J lost 0 bases, with 11 bases between them. The CDR3 reads CASSGGASNTGELFF. The CDR3 region has the DNA TGTGCCAGCAGTGGGGGGGCCTCGAACACCGGGGAGCTGTTTTTT.

This clone was counted once. The CDR3 DNA reads TGTGCCACCAGCAGTACAAGGGGGAGACACGGGGAGCTGTTTTTT. Amino acids: CATSSTRGRHGELFF. This chain uses TRBV15 with TRBJ2-2, with a tentative D call TRBD1 (6 bases). This CDR3 has 15 amino acids. With 3 bases removed from V and 7 bases from J, the gap between germline ends came to 15 bases. The germline V gene encodes CDR1 LNHNV and CDR2 YYDKDF (reference sequence). The full variable domain, rest sourced from reference TRBV15 and TRBJ2-2, is DAMVIQNPRYQVTQFGKPVTLSCSQTLNHNVMYWYQQKSSQAPKLLFHYYDKDFNNEADTPDNFQSRRPNTSFCFLDIRSPGLGDTAMYLCATSSTRGRHGELFFGEGSRLTVL.

The V call is TRBV4-3, the J call TRBJ2-7; the D gene is possibly TRBD1 (5 bases). Trimming shortened V by 0 bases and J by 9 bases, and 15 bases separated the two germline ends. The CDR3 is 14 amino acids. Germline assignment: CDR1 LGHNA and CDR2 YSLEER. CDR3 nucleotides: TGCGCCAGCAGCCAAGAAGCAGGGCCTTTCGGGCAGTACTTC. Its protein product is CASSQEAGPFGQYF.

V gene TRBV11-2 combines with J gene TRBJ2-1; 10 nucleotides agree with TRBD2. CDR3 length equals 15 residues. Germline-derived CDR1 and CDR2 are SGHAT and FQNNGV. Trimming cost V 5 bases and J 1 base; bases outside gene matches: 2. CDR3 amino acids: CASSPLAGSYNEQFF. CDR3 in DNA: TGTGCCAGCAGCCCACTAGCGGGGTCCTACAATGAGCAGTTCTTC.

V and J are TRBV19 and TRBJ1-5, with a possible D match to TRBD1 (6 bases). CDR1 is LNHDA and CDR2 is SQIVND in the germline V gene (reference sequence). V was cut by 6 bases and J by 1 base, with 22 bases left in between. The CDR3 extends over 18 amino acids. CDR3 sequence: CASSETGRPLGSNQPQHF. The CDR3, as DNA: TGTGCCAGTAGCGAGACAGGTCGCCCGTTGGGGAGCAATCAGCCCCAGCATTTT.

The gene calls are TRBV19 and TRBJ1-4; a possible D gene is TRBD1 (5 bases). V lost 3 bases to trimming and J lost 7 bases, with 9 bases between them. From germline, CDR1 is LNHDA and CDR2 SQIVND (reference sequence). The CDR3 sequence is 13 residues long. The CDR3 DNA is TGTGCCAGTAGTATCGCACAGGTTGAAAAACTGTTTTTT. The encoded protein is CASSIAQVEKLFF.

This chain uses TRBV5-1 with TRBJ1-1; a possible D gene is TRBD1 (5 bases). V shed 1 base and J shed 5 bases, with 15 bases lying between them. The CDR3 contains 15 residues. Germline V CDR1 and CDR2: SGHRS, YFSETQ. CDR3: CASSLIGTLETEAFF. CDR3 DNA: TGCGCCAGCAGCTTGATAGGGACTTTGGAAACTGAAGCTTTCTTT.

The chain joins TRBV7-3 to TRBJ2-3; 12 bases agree with TRBD2. The V gene's germline CDR1 is SGHTA and CDR2 FQGTGA. With V trimmed by 5 bases and J by 3 bases, 6 bases remained unmatched. This CDR3 spans 16 amino acids. The CDR3 DNA sequence: TGTGCCAGCAGCATGACTAGCGGGAGACAGACAGATACGCAGTATTTT. Protein: CASSMTSGRQTDTQYF.

This clone was seen a single time. The chain joins TRBV4-2 to TRBJ2-5, with 10 bases lining up with TRBD2. The end of the DNA aligns better with TRBJ2-7, so the J call may be wrong. The CDR3 sequence is 15 residues long. Germline V gene lookup returns CDR1 LGHNA and CDR2 YNFKEQ. In DNA form, the CDR3 reads TGTGCCAGCAGCCGGAGCGGGGGGGAGCCCTACGAGCAGTACTTC. Translating it yields CASSRSGGEPYEQYF.

The chain recombines TRBV18 with TRBJ2-2; maybe TRBD2 (5 bases). In germline, CDR1 is KGHSH, CDR2 LQKENI. Deletions cut 1 base from V and 1 base from J, with 10 bases between. The CDR3 loop spans 16 amino acids. Here the CDR3 DNA reads TGTGCCAGCTCACCACGGAGAGCGGAGAACACCGGGGAGCTGTTTTTT. Amino acids: CASSPRRAENTGELFF. The entire variable domain, with the rest obtained from reference TRBV18 and TRBJ2-2, is as follows: NAGVMQNPRHLVRRRGQEARLRCSPMKGHSHVYWYRQLPEEGLKFMVYLQKENIIDESGMPKERFSAEFPKEGPSILRIQQVVRGDSAAYFCASSPRRAENTGELFFGEGSRLTVL.

This rearrangement joins TRBV14 to TRBJ2-7; 7 nucleotides match TRBD1. Germline trimming cut 0 bases from V and 6 bases from J; bases unmatched to any gene: 5. This CDR3 contains 14 residues. Germline CDR1 SGHDN, CDR2 FVKESK. In nucleotides, the CDR3 is TGTGCCAGCAGCCAAGAATTACAGGGGACCGAGCAGTACTTC. As protein: CASSQELQGTEQYF.

V gene TRBV19 combines with J gene TRBJ2-3; TRBD2 matches at 7 bases. Germline V gene sequence: CDR1 LNHDA, CDR2 SQIVND (reference sequence). This CDR3 region has 18 residues. V shed 4 bases, J shed 0 bases, and the junction held 13 bases outside the gene matches. The CDR3 region is CASSNAGVRSVSTDTQYF. The CDR3 DNA follows: TGTGCCAGTAGTAATGCGGGAGTAAGGAGTGTGAGCACAGATACGCAGTATTTT.

The chain joins TRBV15 to TRBJ1-4; D is possibly TRBD1 (5 bases). Trimming left V 8 bases short and J 6 bases short, with 13 bases between. This CDR3 spans 13 amino acids. Looked up from germline, CDR1 is LNHNV and CDR2 is YYDKDF (reference sequence). As DNA, the CDR3 is TGTGCCACCCGTTGGCAGGGTGATGAAAAACTGTTTTTT. Amino acid sequence: CATRWQGDEKLFF.

The chain combines TRBV11-1 with TRBJ2-5; 8 bases are a match to TRBD1. The CDR3 consists of 15 residues. Losses at the gene ends were 5 bases for V and 4 bases for J; bases not matched to a gene: 9. Germline lookup yields CDR1 SGHAT and CDR2 FQDESV (reference sequence). This CDR3 reads CASSPVTGVAETQYF. The CDR3 coding sequence is TGTGCCAGCAGCCCCGTGACAGGGGTCGCAGAGACCCAGTACTTC.

The chain has TRBV4-1 and TRBJ1-1; no reliable D call. The CDR3 is 16 residues long. Trimming cost V 0 bases and J 3 bases, with 14 bases left between them. Germline assignment: CDR1 MGHRA and CDR2 YSYEKL. The CDR3 DNA follows: TGCGCCAGCAGCCAAGAACCCTTGGCAGGCTACACTGAAGCTTTCTTT. Amino acids: CASSQEPLAGYTEAFF.

The chain links TRBV6-6 to TRBJ1-1; D unresolved. V lost 4 bases and J 1 base, leaving 10 bases between the germline ends. CDR1 and CDR2 (germline): MNHNY, SVGAGI (reference sequence). This CDR3 contains 14 residues. The CDR3 DNA is TGTGCCAGCAGTTCCGAGGGTACGAACACTGAAGCTTTCTTT. As protein: CASSSEGTNTEAFF.

The rearrangement uses TRBV18 and TRBJ2-7, with 12 bases lining up with TRBD2. The V gene end was trimmed by 3 bases and the J gene end by 0 bases; junction bases not matched to a gene: 6. CDR1 is KGHSH and CDR2 is LQKENI in the germline V gene. The CDR3 runs 17 residues. CDR3 region: CASSPRLAGGSSYEQYF. In DNA form, the CDR3 reads TGTGCCAGCTCACCCAGGCTAGCGGGAGGGAGCTCCTACGAGCAGTACTTC.

This sequence joins TRBV15 and TRBJ1-3; TRBD1 might be the D (5 bases). CDR3 size: 13 residues. From germline, CDR1 is LNHNV and CDR2 YYDKDF (reference sequence). V dropped 4 bases and J dropped 3 bases, with 7 bases sitting between them. CDR3 protein: CATSIGVGNTIYF. CDR3 sequence (DNA): TGTGCCACCAGCATAGGGGTTGGAAACACCATATATTTT.

The V gene is TRBV29-1, the J gene TRBJ2-1; perhaps TRBD1 as D (6 bases). Between the trimmed V and J ends, which lost 4 bases and 8 bases, there was a span of 18 bases. This CDR3 spans 14 amino acids. Germline values: CDR1 SQVTM, CDR2 ANQGSEA. This CDR3 is CSVARQGLGDEQFF. The CDR3 region has the DNA TGCAGCGTTGCGCGTCAGGGGCTTGGCGATGAGCAGTTCTTC.